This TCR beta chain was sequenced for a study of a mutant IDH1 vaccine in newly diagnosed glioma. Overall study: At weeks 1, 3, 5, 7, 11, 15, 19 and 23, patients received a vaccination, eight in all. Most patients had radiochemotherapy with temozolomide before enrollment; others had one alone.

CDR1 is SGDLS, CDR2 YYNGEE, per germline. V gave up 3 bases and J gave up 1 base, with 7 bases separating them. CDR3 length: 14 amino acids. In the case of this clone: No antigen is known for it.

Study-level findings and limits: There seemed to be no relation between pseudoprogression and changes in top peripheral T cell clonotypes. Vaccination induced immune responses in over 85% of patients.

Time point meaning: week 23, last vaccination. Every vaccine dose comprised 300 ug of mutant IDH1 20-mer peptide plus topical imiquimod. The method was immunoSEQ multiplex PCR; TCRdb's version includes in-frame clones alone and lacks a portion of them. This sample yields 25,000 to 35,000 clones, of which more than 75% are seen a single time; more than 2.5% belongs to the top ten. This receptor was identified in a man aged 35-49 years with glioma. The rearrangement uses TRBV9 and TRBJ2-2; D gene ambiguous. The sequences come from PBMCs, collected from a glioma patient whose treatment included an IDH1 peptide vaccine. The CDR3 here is CASSEIVNTGELFF. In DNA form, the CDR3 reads TGTGCCAGCAGCGAGATAGTGAACACCGGGGAGCTGTTTTTT.